This T cell receptor (beta chain) appears in the sequencing data of a study of early T cells in non-severe SARS-CoV-2 infection. Study-level results: VDJdb matching favored anti-spike CD8 responses, missing private and CD4 specificities.

Unique molecular identifiers were added to individual cDNA molecules. TCRdb ran MiXCR on the 5' RACE reads and lists one entry per CDR3 protein. The sample yields fewer than 120,000 distinct CDR3 sequences, roughly an eighth seen once. Concerning this clonotype itself: Its target is not known.

CDR3 length: 14 amino acids. V lost 0 bases and J lost 5, with 10 bases in between. The gene calls are TRBV12-3 or TRBV12-4 and TRBJ1-2; no firm D call. The source material was whole blood, sampled at baseline. This receptor was identified in an adult who was a healthcare worker with PCR-confirmed SARS-CoV-2 infection or an uninfected control (not recorded which). CDR3 sequence: CASSLAVQAYGYTF. The CDR3 coding sequence is TGTGCCAGCAGTTTAGCGGTGCAGGCTTATGGCTACACCTTC.